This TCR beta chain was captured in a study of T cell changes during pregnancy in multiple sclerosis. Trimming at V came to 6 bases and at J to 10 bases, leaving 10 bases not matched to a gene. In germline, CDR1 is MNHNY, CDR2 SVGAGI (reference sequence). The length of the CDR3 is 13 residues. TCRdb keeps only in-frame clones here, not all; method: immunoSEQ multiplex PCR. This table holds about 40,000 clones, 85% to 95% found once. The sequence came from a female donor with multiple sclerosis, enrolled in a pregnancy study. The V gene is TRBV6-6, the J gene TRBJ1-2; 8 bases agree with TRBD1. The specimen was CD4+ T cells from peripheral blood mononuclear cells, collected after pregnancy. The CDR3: CASSLQGELVYTF. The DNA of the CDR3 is TGTGCCAGCAGCCTACAGGGGGAATTAGTCTACACCTTC.